These 22 T cell receptor beta chains share one sample of origin, sequenced in a study of blood T cell repertoires in COVID-19. Measured with immunoSEQ multiplex PCR; TCRdb has only the in-frame clones, and not every one. Here the sample spans 120,000 or so clones, roughly 84% being singletons. Sequenced: PBMCs or T cells enriched from blood (not recorded which). The receptors here all came from a woman in her twenties or thirties who had recovered from COVID-19.

This clone was recorded once. This chain joins TRBV24-1 and TRBJ2-3; 7 bases align to TRBD2. Looked up from germline, CDR1 is KGHDR and CDR2 is SFDVKD. Trimming at V came to 0 bases and at J to 4 bases, leaving 9 bases not matched to a gene. The CDR3 length is 17 residues. The CDR3 DNA reads TGTGCCACCAGTGATTTGGCCAGCGGGAAAATGGCAGATACGCAGTATTTT. This encodes CATSDLASGKMADTQYF.

V is TRBV19 and J is TRBJ2-7, with D perhaps matching TRBD1 (6 bases). CDR1 LNHDA and CDR2 SQIVND come from the germline V gene (reference sequence). This CDR3 is 14 amino acids long. Deletions cut 5 bases from V and 0 bases from J, with 11 bases between. The CDR3 loop reads CASSPDSPSYEQYF. The CDR3 region has the DNA TGTGCCAGTAGTCCGGACAGTCCCTCCTACGAGCAGTACTTC.

The chain couples TRBV27 to TRBJ1-2; the match to TRBD1 covers 12 bases. Germline V gene lookup returns CDR1 MNHEY and CDR2 SMNVEV (reference sequence). The CDR3 has 16 residues. Trimming at V came to 5 bases and at J to 4 bases, leaving 8 bases not matched to a gene. CDR3 loop: CASSLGTGGLGYGYTF. CDR3 DNA: TGTGCCAGCAGTCTTGGGACAGGGGGCCTGGGCTATGGCTACACCTTC.

The J gene is TRBJ1-3, the V gene TRBV3-1 (or the pseudogene TRBV3-2); D is uncertain. V was pared by 4 bases and J by 0 bases, with 7 bases between. Per germline, CDR1 LGHDT and CDR2 YNNKEL (reference sequence). The CDR3 consists of 14 residues. The CDR3, as DNA: TGTGCCAGCAGCCGAGGGAGCTCTGGAAACACCATATATTTT. As protein: CASSRGSSGNTIYF.

This clone was seen just once. V and J are TRBV6-4 and TRBJ1-2; 7 bases fit TRBD1. Trimming at V came to 0 bases and at J to 4 bases, leaving 11 bases not matched to a gene. CDR1 is MRHNA and CDR2 is SNTAGT in the germline V gene. This CDR3 region has 17 residues. The CDR3 nucleotides read TGTGCCAGCAGTGACTCCCCTACCCGCGACAGGGTCTATGGCTACACCTTC. Translating gives CASSDSPTRDRVYGYTF.

As concerns this clone: Germline is not matched at one junction end, which may reflect a read error. The chain couples TRBV28 to TRBJ2-2; D may be TRBD1 (6 bases). CDR1 is MDHEN and CDR2 is SYDVKM in the germline V gene. This CDR3 spans 13 amino acids. The CDR3 coding sequence is TGTGCCAGCAGTTTATCAGGGGCGGACAGAGGTGCTTTT. Amino acid sequence: CASSLSGADRGAF.

This chain joins TRBV30 and TRBJ1-4, with 7 positions matching TRBD1. The germline CDR1 and CDR2 sequences are GTSNPN and SVGIG (reference sequence). J lost 4 bases, V lost 2 bases, and 4 bases had no gene match. CDR3 length: 14 amino acids. In DNA form, the CDR3 reads TGTGCCTGGAGTTCAGGGGGTGTTAATGAAAAACTGTTTTTT. This encodes CAWSSGGVNEKLFF.

This clone was counted only a few times. J is TRBJ2-7 and V is TRBV4-3; perhaps TRBD2 as D (6 bases). The CDR3 loop spans 15 amino acids. V lost 4 bases and J lost 0, with 13 bases in between. Germline V gene sequence: CDR1 LGHNA, CDR2 YSLEER. The DNA for the CDR3 is TGCGCCAGCAGCCTCTTAGCGGACTACTCCTACGAGCAGTACTTC. It yields the protein CASSLLADYSYEQYF.

V is TRBV19 and J is TRBJ2-5, with 7 bases fitting TRBD1. The CDR3 consists of 15 residues. Germline V gene data show CDR1 as LNHDA and CDR2 as SQIVND (reference sequence). J lost 1 base, V lost 3 bases, and 5 bases had no gene match. The CDR3 is CASSILGQAQETQYF. For the CDR3, the DNA is TGTGCCAGTAGTATCCTAGGACAGGCCCAAGAGACCCAGTACTTC.

The rearrangement joins TRBV6-2 or TRBV6-3 to TRBJ1-1, with unresolved D. With 6 bases removed from V and 1 base from J, the gap between germline ends came to 9 bases. Germline V gene data show CDR1 as MNHEY and CDR2 as SVGEGT. The CDR3 runs 13 residues. CDR3 loop: CASSITRNTEAFF. CDR3 coding DNA: TGTGCCAGCAGCATAACGAGGAACACTGAAGCTTTCTTT.

This clone was seen a few times. V gene TRBV30 combines with J gene TRBJ1-6; the match to TRBD1 covers 8 bases. Germline CDR1 GTSNPN, CDR2 SVGIG (reference sequence). Trimming cost V 5 bases and J 6 bases; bases outside gene matches: 0. The CDR3 sequence is 12 residues long. This CDR3 is CAWDRGNSPLHF. In DNA form, the CDR3 reads TGTGCCTGGGACAGGGGTAATTCACCCCTCCACTTT.

This sequence joins TRBV6-6 and TRBJ2-3, with 7 bases matching TRBD2. The CDR3 is 15 amino acids. V lost 7 bases to trimming and J lost 4 bases; unmatched junction nucleotides: 11. Per germline, CDR1 MNHNY and CDR2 SVGAGI (reference sequence). CDR3 nucleotides: TGTGCCAGCATTAAAAGGATAGCGGGCGCAGATACGCAGTATTTT. Protein sequence: CASIKRIAGADTQYF.

This chain connects TRBV27 to TRBJ2-2; 10 bases agree with TRBD2. The J segment lost 2 bases and the V segment lost 9 bases, leaving 6 bases of the junction unmatched. Germline V gene sequence: CDR1 MNHEY, CDR2 SMNVEV (reference sequence). There are 15 residues in the CDR3. DNA for the CDR3: TGTGCCAGTACCGGGACTAGCGTTAACACCGGGGAGCTGTTTTTT. It is translated as CASTGTSVNTGELFF.

This sequence joins TRBV9 and TRBJ1-3; no definite D call. Germline assignment: CDR1 SGDLS and CDR2 YYNGEE. CDR3 size: 17 residues. The germline V and J ends were trimmed by 4 bases and 2 bases, with 19 bases remaining between them. CDR3 DNA sequence: TGTGCCAGCAGCACCACCATCGATCAGGATACTGGAAACACCATATATTTT. Protein product: CASSTTIDQDTGNTIYF.

This clone came up once. The chain has TRBV7-8 and TRBJ2-3; TRBD2 might be the D (6 bases). The CDR3 is 14 amino acids. CDR1 and CDR2 (germline): SGHVS, FQNEAQ. V lost 5 bases and J lost 4, with 13 bases in between. This chain's CDR3 is CASSVLLAADTQYF. DNA of the CDR3: TGTGCCAGCAGCGTGTTACTAGCAGCAGATACGCAGTATTTT. The full variable domain, completed using reference TRBV7-8 and TRBJ2-3, is GAGVSQSPRYKVAKRGQDVALRCDPISGHVSLFWYQQALGQGPEFLTYFQNEAQLDKSGLPSDRFFAERPEGSVSTLKIQRTQQEDSAVYLCASSVLLAADTQYFGPGTRLTVL.

The chain has TRBV2 and TRBJ1-5, with D possibly being TRBD1 (5 bases). The CDR3 consists of 15 residues. Germline assignment: CDR1 SNHLY and CDR2 FYNNEI. Trimming cost V 4 bases and J 3 bases, with 13 bases left between them. The CDR3 reads CASSVGRAINQPQHF. As DNA, the CDR3 is TGTGCCAGCAGTGTAGGCAGGGCTATCAATCAGCCCCAGCATTTT.

V gene TRBV28 combines with J gene TRBJ1-2, with D unclear. Deletions cut 4 bases from V and 5 bases from J, with 5 bases between. This CDR3 is built from 11 residues. The germline gives CDR1 MDHEN, CDR2 SYDVKM. DNA of the CDR3: TGTGCCAGCAGTTCCCTGTATGGCTACACCTTC. Amino acid sequence: CASSSLYGYTF.

The chain has TRBV19 and TRBJ1-4; TRBD1 aligns across 7 bases. Trimming at V came to 5 bases and at J to 7 bases, leaving 4 bases not matched to a gene. The CDR3 sequence is 13 residues long. Per the germline V gene, CDR1 is LNHDA and CDR2 is SQIVND (reference sequence). The CDR3 DNA sequence: TGTGCCAGTAGTCCTGACAGGGTTGAAAAACTGTTTTTT. This gives the protein CASSPDRVEKLFF. The whole variable domain, remainder taken from reference TRBV19 and TRBJ1-4, is DGGITQSPKYLFRKEGQNVTLSCEQNLNHDAMYWYRQDPGQGLRLIYYSQIVNDFQKGDIAEGYSVSREKKESFPLTVTSAQKNPTAFYLCASSPDRVEKLFFGSGTQLSVL.

The CDR3 coding sequence is TGTGCCAGCAGCATATCCGGGACAGACCGCACAGATACGCAGTATTTT. It translates to CASSISGTDRTDTQYF. The chain is built from TRBV5-5 and TRBJ2-3; 7 nucleotides line up with TRBD1. The CDR3 has 16 amino acids. The germline V gene has CDR1 SGHKS and CDR2 YYEKEE (reference sequence). The junction had 9 bases not matched to a gene; V was cut back by 4 bases and J by 1 base.

J is TRBJ2-7 and V is TRBV3-1 (or the pseudogene TRBV3-2); D is possibly TRBD2 (5 bases). Germline CDR1 reads LGHDT; CDR2 reads YNNKEL (reference sequence). The CDR3 is 14 residues long. The V end lost 2 bases, the J end lost 2 bases, and 10 bases lay between the germline ends. This CDR3 is CASSQLEGTYEQYF. Written as DNA, the CDR3 is TGTGCCAGCAGCCAACTCGAGGGAACCTACGAGCAGTACTTC.

This clone showed up just a few times. The V call is TRBV4-1, the J call TRBJ2-7; 9 bases map to TRBD2. CDR1 and CDR2 from the germline V gene are MGHRA and YSYEKL. The CDR3 length is 14 residues. V lost 6 bases to trimming and J lost 4 bases; unmatched junction nucleotides: 7. CDR3 amino acids: CASSPRGRGYEQYF. The CDR3 bases are TGCGCCAGCAGTCCCCGCGGGAGGGGTTACGAGCAGTACTTC.

This chain uses TRBV25-1 with TRBJ2-1, with TRBD1 matching 12 bases. V shed 8 bases and J 10 bases; nucleotides not matched to a gene: 9. CDR3 length equals 14 residues. Looked up from germline, CDR1 is MGHDK and CDR2 is SYGVNS. DNA for the CDR3: TGTGCCAGCCTCCGGGACAGGGGGCGCAGGGAGCAGTTCTTC. As protein: CASLRDRGRREQFF.